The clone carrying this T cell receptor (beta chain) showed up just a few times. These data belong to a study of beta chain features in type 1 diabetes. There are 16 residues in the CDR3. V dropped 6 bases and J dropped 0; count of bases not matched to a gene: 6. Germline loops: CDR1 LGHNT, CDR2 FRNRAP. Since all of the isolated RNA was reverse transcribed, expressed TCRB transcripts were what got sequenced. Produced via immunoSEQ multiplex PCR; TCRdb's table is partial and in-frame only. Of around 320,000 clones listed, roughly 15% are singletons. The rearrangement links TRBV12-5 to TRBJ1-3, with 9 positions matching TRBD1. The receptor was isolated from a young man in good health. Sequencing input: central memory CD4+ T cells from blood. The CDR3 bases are TGTGCTAGTGGGACCGGGACAGGGCACTCTGGAAACACCATATATTTT. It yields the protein CASGTGTGHSGNTIYF.